This T cell receptor beta chain was sequenced during a study of blood T cells in healthy people across ages. Every participating donor contributed approximately 10 milliliters of peripheral blood through a draw. Isolation recovered at least 6.5 million PBMCs from every sample. CDR3 length: 15 amino acids. Per the germline V gene, CDR1 is SGHTA and CDR2 is FQGTGA. Trimming took off 5 bases at V and 1 base at J, with 12 bases between the two ends. Through a sample-barcoded 5' primer and a J-beta primer mix, a second PCR was run for roughly 6 to 11 cycles. Each CDR3 protein is one row after TCRdb ran MiXCR on the 5' RACE reads. The sample includes hundreds of thousands of distinct CDR3 sequences, 45% to 50% of them seen just once.

The chain combines TRBV7-3 with TRBJ2-1; D not certain. The sequenced material came from blood. The sequence was collected from a woman aged 60-75 years in good health. CDR3 loop: CASSRIGNSYNEQFF. The CDR3 DNA is TGTGCCAGCAGCCGAATAGGTAATTCCTACAATGAGCAGTTCTTC.